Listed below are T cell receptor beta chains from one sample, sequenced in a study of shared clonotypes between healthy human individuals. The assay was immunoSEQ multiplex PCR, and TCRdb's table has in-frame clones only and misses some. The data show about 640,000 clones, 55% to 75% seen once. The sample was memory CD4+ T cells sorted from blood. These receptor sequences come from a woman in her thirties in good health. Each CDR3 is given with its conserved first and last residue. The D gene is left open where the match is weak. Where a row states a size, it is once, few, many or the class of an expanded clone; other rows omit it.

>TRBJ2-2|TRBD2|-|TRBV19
CASRNSGSFGGTGELFF
TGTGCCAGTAGGAATAGCGGGAGTTTTGGAGGCACCGGGGAGCTGTTTTTT
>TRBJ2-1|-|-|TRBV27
CASSRGETYNEQFF
TGTGCCAGCAGCCGCGGGGAGACCTACAATGAGCAGTTCTTC
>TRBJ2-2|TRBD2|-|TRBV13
CASSLEVVAGGSGELFF
TGTGCCAGCAGCTTAGAGGTAGTAGCGGGAGGTTCCGGGGAGCTGTTTTTT
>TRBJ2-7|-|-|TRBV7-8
CASSQVYEQYF
TGTGCCAGCAGCCAAGTCTACGAGCAGTACTTC
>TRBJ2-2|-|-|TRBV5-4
CASSQATTTGELFF
TGTGCCAGCAGCCAAGCAACTACCACCGGGGAGCTGTTTTTT
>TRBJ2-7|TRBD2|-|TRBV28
CASSSIPGTSAQSYEQYF
TGTGCCAGCAGTTCGATCCCCGGGACTAGCGCACAGTCCTACGAGCAGTACTTC
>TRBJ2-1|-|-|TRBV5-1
CASSLGGTSSEQFF
TGCGCCAGCAGCTTGGGAGGAACTAGCAGTGAGCAGTTCTTC
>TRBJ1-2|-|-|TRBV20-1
CSARHHYGYTF
TGCAGTGCCAGACATCACTATGGCTACACCTTC
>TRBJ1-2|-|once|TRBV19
CASSITGRVDYGYTF
TGTGCCAGTAGTATAACGGGCAGGGTCGACTATGGCTACACCTTC
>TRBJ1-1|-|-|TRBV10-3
CAISESPRDQAFF
TGTGCCATCAGTGAGTCCCCCCGGGACCAAGCTTTCTTT
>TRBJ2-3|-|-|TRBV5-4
CASSRDSSPDTQYF
TGTGCCAGCAGCCGGGACTCGTCTCCTGATACGCAGTATTTT
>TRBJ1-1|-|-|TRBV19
CASNINTEAFF
TGTGCCAGCAACATAAACACTGAAGCTTTCTTT
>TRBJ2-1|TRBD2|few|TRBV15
CATSRDWSGSSYNEQFF
TGTGCCACCAGCAGAGATTGGAGCGGGAGCTCCTACAATGAGCAGTTCTTC
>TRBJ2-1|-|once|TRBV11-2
CASRQWGHEQFF
TGTGCCAGCAGGCAATGGGGCCATGAGCAGTTCTTC
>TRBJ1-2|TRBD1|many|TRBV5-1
CASSRQGIGGYTF
TGCGCCAGCAGCCGACAGGGGATAGGCGGCTACACCTTC
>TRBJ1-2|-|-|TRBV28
CASSLVGRGYTF
TGTGCCAGCAGTTTAGTAGGGAGAGGCTACACCTTC
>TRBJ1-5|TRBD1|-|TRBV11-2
CASSHNPGGGQPQHF
TGTGCCAGCAGCCACAACCCAGGGGGCGGCCAGCCCCAGCATTTT
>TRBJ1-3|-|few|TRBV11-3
CASSWGSGNTIYF
TGTGCCAGCAGCTGGGGTTCTGGAAACACCATATATTTT
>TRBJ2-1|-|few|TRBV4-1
CASSQAQRALPNEQFF
TGCGCCAGCAGCCAAGCCCAGCGGGCACTGCCCAATGAGCAGTTCTTC
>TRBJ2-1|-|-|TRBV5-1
CASSLDVLSYNEQFF
TGCGCCAGCAGCTTGGACGTCTTGTCCTACAATGAGCAGTTCTTC
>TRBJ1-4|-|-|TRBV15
CATSREGTAAKLFF
TGTGCCACCAGCAGAGAAGGGACGGCTGCAAAACTGTTTTTT
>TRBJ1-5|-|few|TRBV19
CASTMGGGWNQPQHF
TGTGCCAGTACCATGGGGGGGGGCTGGAATCAGCCCCAGCATTTT
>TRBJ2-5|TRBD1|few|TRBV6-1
CASSGRQGFETQYF
TGTGCCAGCAGTGGACGACAGGGGTTCGAGACCCAGTACTTC
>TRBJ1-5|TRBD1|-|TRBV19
CASSDRTGGPQPQHF
TGTGCCAGTAGTGATCGGACAGGGGGCCCTCAGCCCCAGCATTTT
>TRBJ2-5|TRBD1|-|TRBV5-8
CASSTYRGLETQYF
TGTGCCAGCAGCACCTACAGGGGGCTGGAGACCCAGTACTTC
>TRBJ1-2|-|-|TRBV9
CASSAHANYGYTF
TGTGCCAGCAGCGCACATGCGAACTATGGCTACACCTTC
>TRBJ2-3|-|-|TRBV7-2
CASSKDYLSTDTQYF
TGTGCCAGCAGCAAGGACTACCTTAGCACAGATACGCAGTATTTT
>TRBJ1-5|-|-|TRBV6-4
CASSDSRAPRGRQPQHF
TGTGCCAGCAGTGACTCGAGAGCCCCGAGAGGTCGGCAGCCCCAGCATTTT
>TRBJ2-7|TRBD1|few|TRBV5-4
CASSLGTGYEQYF
TGTGCCAGCAGCCTTGGGACAGGCTACGAGCAGTACTTC
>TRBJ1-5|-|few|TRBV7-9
CASSATGQHNQPQHF
TGTGCCAGCAGCGCAACCGGACAACACAATCAGCCCCAGCATTTT
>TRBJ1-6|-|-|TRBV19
CASSAPGPLLHF
TGTGCCAGTAGTGCTCCGGGACCGTTACTCCACTTT
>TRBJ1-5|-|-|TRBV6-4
CASSASNQPQHF
TGTGCCAGCAGTGCTAGCAATCAGCCCCAGCATTTT
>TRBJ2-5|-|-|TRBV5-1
CASSLDSAETQYF
TGCGCCAGCAGCTTGGACAGCGCTGAGACCCAGTACTTC
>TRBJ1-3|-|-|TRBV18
CASSPRVDLSGNTIYF
TGTGCCAGCTCACCACGGGTGGACCTCTCTGGAAACACCATATATTTT
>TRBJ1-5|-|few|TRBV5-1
CASSLGEINQPQHF
TGCGCCAGCAGCTTGGGGGAAATCAATCAGCCCCAGCATTTT
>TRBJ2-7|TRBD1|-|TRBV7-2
CASSLGQGPYGEQYF
TGTGCCAGCAGCTTGGGACAGGGCCCCTACGGCGAGCAGTACTTC
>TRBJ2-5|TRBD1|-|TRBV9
CASSQAGTGGETQYF
TGTGCCAGCAGCCAAGCCGGGACAGGGGGAGAGACCCAGTACTTC
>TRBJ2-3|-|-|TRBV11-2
CASSLIVDTQYF
TGTGCCAGCAGCCTGATCGTGGATACGCAGTATTTT
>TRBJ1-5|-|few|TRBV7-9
CASSFQGGNQPQHF
TGTGCCAGCAGCTTCCAGGGCGGTAATCAGCCCCAGCATTTT
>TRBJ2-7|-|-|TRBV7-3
CASSLKQGYSYEQYF
TGTGCCAGCAGCTTAAAGCAGGGGTACTCCTACGAGCAGTACTTC
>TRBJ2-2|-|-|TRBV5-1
CASSPDRPNTGELFF
TGCGCCAGCAGCCCTGACAGGCCGAACACCGGGGAGCTGTTTTTT
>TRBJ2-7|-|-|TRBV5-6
CASSPTRNSYEQYF
TGTGCCAGCAGCCCGACTAGAAACTCCTACGAGCAGTACTTC
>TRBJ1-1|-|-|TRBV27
CASKQEGRSEAFF
TGTGCCAGCAAACAGGAGGGAAGGAGCGAAGCTTTCTTT
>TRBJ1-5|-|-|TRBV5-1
CASSLGTDFYNQPQHF
TGCGCCAGCAGCTTGGGAACAGATTTCTACAATCAGCCCCAGCATTTT
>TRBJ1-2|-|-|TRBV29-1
CSVEKMRGPSGYGYTF
TGCAGCGTTGAAAAGATGCGGGGCCCGTCGGGGTATGGCTACACCTTC
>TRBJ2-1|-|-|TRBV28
CATQKTSSRNEQFF
TGTGCCACCCAAAAGACTAGTTCACGAAATGAGCAGTTCTTC
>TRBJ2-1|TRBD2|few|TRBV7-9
CASSLAGTRIRNEQFF
TGTGCCAGCAGCTTAGCTGGGACTAGGATCCGGAATGAGCAGTTCTTC
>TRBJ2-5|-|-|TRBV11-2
CASSSHPDRYQETQYF
TGTGCCAGCAGCTCACACCCGGATCGGTACCAAGAGACCCAGTACTTC
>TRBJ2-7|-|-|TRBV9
CASSVPDRRTYEQYF
TGTGCCAGCAGCGTCCCCGACAGGCGCACCTACGAGCAGTACTTC